This TCR beta chain was sequenced in a study of T cells in Graves' hyperthyroidism and ophthalmopathy. As for the study in general: Prior to any treatment, at the point of initial diagnosis, peripheral blood was collected.

Whole-study findings and limits: Ophthalmopathy cases were set apart from stable hyperthyroidism by a 13 V-J model.

Calling Graves' hyperthyroidism stable meant ophthalmopathy did not progress within 18 months. Newly diagnosed hyperthyroidism patients aged 18 to 65 years had disease lasting under 2 months. This clonotype showed up just a few times. Its matching antigen is unknown. Amplification of TCR beta CDR3 regions used RNA as the template. An initial round of RT-PCR targeting the TCR CDR3 relied on the HTBI primer set. Each CDR3 protein is one row after TCRdb ran MiXCR on the multiplex PCR reads. Of 750,000 to 950,000 distinct CDR3 sequences listed, 38% are singletons. The CDR3 consists of 12 residues. Trimming removed 5 bases at V and 5 bases at J, with 9 bases between. The V gene's germline CDR1 is SGHAT and CDR2 FQNNGV.

This rearrangement joins TRBV11-2 to TRBJ2-5; D unclear. Input material: blood. The sequence derives from a man younger than 35 with Graves' hyperthyroidism. CDR3 sequence: CASSREWETQYF. CDR3 coding DNA: TGTGCCAGCAGCCGTGAATGGGAGACCCAGTACTTC.